The 2 T cell receptor beta chains listed next were all sequenced from one sample in a study of metastatic and nonmetastatic thyroid tumors. TCRdb reprocessed the PCR reads using MiXCR. In the table there are approximately 20,000 clones, 10% to 15% of which are singletons. All patients were untreated before thyroid surgery. The sample was blood. These TCRs come from a female donor with papillary thyroid cancer or a benign thyroid nodule (not recorded which). Some clones in this sample may be carry-over from other donors' samples.

By frequency in the sample, this clone is medium-sized. Other nucleotide sequences in the sample specify the same CDR3. The chain carries TRBV2 and TRBJ1-6; 7 bases are shared with TRBD1. V trimming: 6 bases; J trimming: 7 bases; junction bases outside the gene matches: 6. Germline CDR1 SNHLY, CDR2 FYNNEI. CDR3 length: 14 amino acids. CDR3 in DNA: TGTGCCAGCAGACCGGGACAGATCAATTCACCCCTCCACTTT. This sequence encodes CASRPGQINSPLHF.

This clone is categorized as medium-sized. This chain links TRBV6-5 with TRBJ1-1; D might be TRBD1 (5 bases). CDR3 size: 14 residues. The V end was cut by 3 bases, the J end by 1 base, with 9 bases between. CDR1 is MNHEY, CDR2 SVGAGI, per germline. The CDR3 protein is CASSYRGWNTEAFF. CDR3 bases: TGTGCCAGCAGTTATAGGGGCTGGAACACTGAAGCTTTCTTT.